The rows below give T cell receptor beta chains drawn from one sample of a study of CD8 T cells in ankylosing spondylitis. TCRdb re-called the 5' RACE reads with MiXCR, one entry per CDR3 protein. The data show hundreds of thousands of distinct CDR3 sequences, roughly 22% seen once. Input material: blood, either unsorted or a sorted T cell fraction (not recorded which). The receptors stem from a male donor with ankylosing spondylitis or in good health (not recorded which). CDR3s include the opening cysteine and the closing phenylalanine or tryptophan. The D gene is left open where the match is weak. A row's size may be missing; if present it is once, few, many or a size class.

abundance,j_gene,v_gene,d_gene,CDR3nt,CDR3aa
.,TRBJ2-1,TRBV6-1,.,TGTGCCAGCCCCCCCCGGGACTCCTACAATGAGCAGTTCTTC,CASPPRDSYNEQFF
few,TRBJ2-7,TRBV15,TRBD1,TGTGCCACCAGCAGCAGGGGGCTCTCCTACGAGCAGTACTTC,CATSSRGLSYEQYF
.,TRBJ2-1,TRBV5-6,.,TGTGCCAGCAGCTTGGGGGGAGGTCCGAGGGATGAGCAGTTCTTC,CASSLGGGPRDEQFF
.,TRBJ2-7,TRBV7-9,.,TGTGCCAGCAGCTTATCCAACTACGAGCAGTACTTC,CASSLSNYEQYF
few,TRBJ2-2,TRBV11-2,TRBD1,TGTGCCAGCAGCCCGAGTTTAGGGACAGGGGACACCGGGGAGCTGTTTTTT,CASSPSLGTGDTGELFF
.,TRBJ2-7,TRBV9,.,TGTGCCAGCAGCGTAGGCGTAGGGGGCTACGAGCAGTACTTC,CASSVGVGGYEQYF
few,TRBJ2-5,TRBV11-2,.,TGTGCCAGCAGCTTAGGATTGCAGACCCAGTACTTC,CASSLGLQTQYF
.,TRBJ1-6,TRBV13,TRBD1,TGTGCCAGCAGCGCACACGGGACAGAGTATAATTCACCCCTCCACTTT,CASSAHGTEYNSPLHF
few,TRBJ2-6,TRBV7-8,.,TGTGCCAGCAGCTTAGTCTACCTCTCTGGGGCCAACGTCCTGACTTTC,CASSLVYLSGANVLTF
.,TRBJ2-5,TRBV11-2,.,TGTGCCAGCAGCTGGTCCCGGGGTCGTCAAGAGACCCAGTACTTC,CASSWSRGRQETQYF
few,TRBJ1-3,TRBV4-1,TRBD1,TGCGCCAGCAGCCAAACGACAGGGCTTGGAAACACCATATATTTT,CASSQTTGLGNTIYF
few,TRBJ2-7,TRBV6-5,.,TGTGCCAGCAGTTACTCGATCCAGGGAGACTACGAGCAGTACTTC,CASSYSIQGDYEQYF
.,TRBJ2-3,TRBV29-1,.,TGCAGCGCCAGCACAGATACGCAGTATTTT,CSASTDTQYF
few,TRBJ2-7,TRBV28,TRBD2,TGTGCCAGCAGCAAACTAGCGGGGGGAGACTACGAGCAGTACTTC,CASSKLAGGDYEQYF
.,TRBJ2-1,TRBV12-3/TRBV12-4,TRBD2,TGTGCCAGCAGTTCCGCAGGGCGGGGGGCCTACAATGAGCAGTTCTTC,CASSSAGRGAYNEQFF
.,TRBJ2-3,TRBV12-3/TRBV12-4,.,TGTGCCAGCAGTAACGGACCGGGGTTGGGAGATACGCAGTATTTT,CASSNGPGLGDTQYF
few,TRBJ2-1,TRBV7-9,TRBD1,TGTGCCAGCAGCTTAGGTGGGACAGCCGAAGAGTTCTTC,CASSLGGTAEEFF
.,TRBJ2-1,TRBV20-1,TRBD2,TGCAGTGCTAGAGGGGACACTAGCGGGGGGGTAGGCAATGAGCAGTTCTTC,CSARGDTSGGVGNEQFF
.,TRBJ2-7,TRBV28,.,TGTGCCAGCAGATTCCGGGACGTCAACTCCTACGAGCAGTACTTC,CASRFRDVNSYEQYF
few,TRBJ2-7,TRBV6-5,.,TGTGCCAGCAGTTACGGTACGGACGCCCTAGGGGAGCAGTACTTC,CASSYGTDALGEQYF
.,TRBJ2-2,TRBV18,.,TGTGCCAGCTCACCACCGGGGTCCGGGGGTTACACCGGGGAGCTGTTTTTT,CASSPPGSGGYTGELFF
.,TRBJ2-3,TRBV6-5,.,TGTGCCAGCAGTTACTCCCCAGGGACAGATACGCAGTATTTT,CASSYSPGTDTQYF
.,TRBJ2-7,TRBV5-1,.,TGCGCCAGCAGCTTGGATGCAGGAGCGAACGAGCAGTACTTC,CASSLDAGANEQYF
.,TRBJ2-1,TRBV6-2/TRBV6-3,.,TGTGCCTGCGCCGTTACGCGGTACAATGAGCAGTTCTTC,CACAVTRYNEQFF
few,TRBJ2-3,TRBV4-1,TRBD2,TGCGCCAGCAGCCAACCGGCATGGGAGGGAGATACGCAGTATTTT,CASSQPAWEGDTQYF
.,TRBJ1-1,TRBV4-1,.,TGCGCCAGCAGCCCCCTGGACAGGAACACTGAAGCTTTCTTT,CASSPLDRNTEAFF
few,TRBJ2-7,TRBV28,TRBD2,TGTGCCAGCAGTTTATTTAGCGGGACCCACTACGAGCAGTACTTC,CASSLFSGTHYEQYF
few,TRBJ1-3,TRBV11-2,TRBD1,TGTGCCAGCAGCCCGACCGGGACAGGGACTGGAAACACCATATATTTT,CASSPTGTGTGNTIYF
few,TRBJ2-3,TRBV10-3,TRBD2,TGTGCCATCAGTGATCCCGACCTAGAATTAGCGGGGGGCCCAGATACGCAGTATTTT,CAISDPDLELAGGPDTQYF
few,TRBJ2-3,TRBV9,.,TGTGCCAGCAGCTCGCGGACGTGGGATACGCAGTATTTT,CASSSRTWDTQYF
few,TRBJ2-7,TRBV10-3,.,TGTGCCACCTCCACCCCCGGGACAACCTACGAGCAGTACTTC,CATSTPGTTYEQYF
.,TRBJ2-3,TRBV4-1,TRBD2,TGCGCCAGCAGCCCCCTAGCGGGGGAGAGGGCGCAGTATTTT,CASSPLAGERAQYF
.,TRBJ2-3,TRBV4-1,.,TGCGCCAGCAGCCCCTTTGTCATTGGGACAGATACGCAGTATTTT,CASSPFVIGTDTQYF
few,TRBJ2-3,TRBV6-1,TRBD2,TGTGCCAGCAGTCGAACTAGCGGGGGGGCGAGAGATACGCAGTATTTT,CASSRTSGGARDTQYF
.,TRBJ2-7,TRBV20-1,.,TGCAGTGCTAGAGCAGGAACGGACTCCTACGAGCAGTACTTC,CSARAGTDSYEQYF
few,TRBJ2-1,TRBV6-5,TRBD1,TGTGCCAGCAGTTACGGGACAGCTGACAATGAGCAGTTCTTC,CASSYGTADNEQFF
few,TRBJ1-2,TRBV12-3/TRBV12-4,.,TGTGCCAGCACCTCCGGGCCCACGGGGGGCTACACCTTC,CASTSGPTGGYTF
few,TRBJ2-3,TRBV7-9,TRBD2,TGTGCCAGCAGCTACGCTAGCGGTACGACGACAGATACGCAGTATTTT,CASSYASGTTTDTQYF
once,TRBJ2-5,TRBV5-1,.,TGCGCCAGCAGCTTCGCTAGCAGACAAGAGACCCAGTACTTC,CASSFASRQETQYF
.,TRBJ2-5,TRBV15,TRBD2,TGTGCCACCAGCACAGCTAGCGGGGCCCAAGAGACCCAGTACTTC,CATSTASGAQETQYF
few,TRBJ2-1,TRBV5-1,TRBD2,TGCGCCAGCAGCTCCAGCGGGGGGGCTCGCAATGAGCAGTTCTTC,CASSSSGGARNEQFF
many,TRBJ2-7,TRBV12-3/TRBV12-4,.,TGTGCCAGCAGTTTCGGACGGAACTCCTACGAGCAGTACTTC,CASSFGRNSYEQYF
few,TRBJ1-3,TRBV9,.,TGTGCCAGCAGCGCGGGCATTAGCTCTGGAAACACCATATATTTT,CASSAGISSGNTIYF
.,TRBJ2-7,TRBV7-2,.,TGTGCCAGCAGCCCGGCCTGGCGCGGGGACGAGCAGTACTTC,CASSPAWRGDEQYF
few,TRBJ2-2,TRBV7-3,TRBD1,TGTGCCAGCAGCACCGGGACAGGGTCCGACACCGGGGAGCTGTTTTTT,CASSTGTGSDTGELFF